A selection of T cell receptor beta chains follows, all from one sample in a study of regulatory T cells in long-lasting Graves disease. TCRdb reprocessed the multiplex PCR reads with MiXCR, giving one entry per CDR3 protein. The sample contains roughly 500,000 distinct CDR3 sequences, approximately 12% of which appear only once. The sample was also reused in another study, on T cells in Graves' hyperthyroidism and ophthalmopathy.

This material consisted of peripheral blood mononuclear cells (PBMCs), taken at new diagnosis, from a patient treated with antithyroid drugs. These receptors all come from a man aged 30 to 45 with Graves disease. CDR3s include the opening cysteine and the closing phenylalanine or tryptophan. The order of the fields is J gene, V gene, D gene, clone size, CDR3 protein, CDR3 DNA. D genes are given only for firm matches. Not every row has a clone size; where given, it reads once, few, many or a size class.

j_call: TRBJ2-5; v_call: TRBV2; d_call: NA; clone_size: many; cdr3_aa: CASSEARGQGTQYF; cdr3_nt: TGTGCCAGCAGTGAAGCCAGGGGTCAGGGGACCCAGTACTTC
j_call: TRBJ2-5; v_call: TRBV12-3/TRBV12-4; d_call: NA; clone_size: many; cdr3_aa: CASSLPGTTQYF; cdr3_nt: TGTGCCAGCAGCCTCCCAGGGACGACCCAGTACTTC
j_call: TRBJ2-1; v_call: TRBV2; d_call: TRBD2; clone_size: few; cdr3_aa: CASGNSHLAGSNEQFF; cdr3_nt: TGTGCCAGCGGGAACTCTCACCTAGCGGGATCCAATGAGCAGTTCTTC
j_call: TRBJ1-5; v_call: TRBV18; d_call: NA; clone_size: many; cdr3_aa: CASSPRHSNQPQHF; cdr3_nt: TGTGCCAGCTCACCGAGGCATAGCAATCAGCCCCAGCATTTT
j_call: TRBJ2-1; v_call: TRBV5-6; d_call: NA; clone_size: few; cdr3_aa: CASSLDFSGRSSSYNEQFF; cdr3_nt: TGTGCCAGCAGCTTGGATTTTAGCGGTAGAAGTAGCTCCTACAATGAGCAGTTCTTC
j_call: TRBJ2-1; v_call: TRBV7-8; d_call: TRBD2; clone_size: many; cdr3_aa: CASSLGLSGRGTYREQFF; cdr3_nt: TGTGCCAGCAGCCTGGGCCTTAGCGGGAGGGGGACATATCGTGAGCAGTTCTTC
j_call: TRBJ2-5; v_call: TRBV2; d_call: NA; clone_size: few; cdr3_aa: CASMAGGKTQYF; cdr3_nt: TGTGCCAGCATGGCTGGGGGAAAGACCCAGTACTTC
j_call: TRBJ1-4; v_call: TRBV5-1; d_call: NA; clone_size: NA; cdr3_aa: CASSRGAPSEEKLFF; cdr3_nt: TGCGCCAGCAGTCGGGGGGCCCCATCGGAGGAAAAACTGTTTTTT
j_call: TRBJ2-5; v_call: TRBV2; d_call: NA; clone_size: many; cdr3_aa: CASPLTGQETQYF; cdr3_nt: TGTGCCAGCCCCCTGACAGGCCAAGAGACCCAGTACTTC
j_call: TRBJ1-1; v_call: TRBV10-3; d_call: NA; clone_size: NA; cdr3_aa: CAIITGLNEAFF; cdr3_nt: TGTGCCATCATTACGGGGCTAAATGAAGCTTTCTTT
j_call: TRBJ2-5; v_call: TRBV20-1; d_call: TRBD2; clone_size: many; cdr3_aa: CSARDSGSETQYF; cdr3_nt: TGCAGTGCTAGGGACAGCGGGAGTGAGACCCAGTACTTC
j_call: TRBJ2-1; v_call: TRBV18; d_call: TRBD2; clone_size: few; cdr3_aa: CASSPLVAGGPEQFF; cdr3_nt: TGTGCCAGCTCACCACTAGTAGCGGGAGGCCCCGAGCAGTTCTTC
j_call: TRBJ2-7; v_call: TRBV18; d_call: TRBD2; clone_size: NA; cdr3_aa: CASSPPSRLARYEQYF; cdr3_nt: TGTGCCAGCTCACCCCCCTCTCGACTAGCGCGTTACGAGCAGTACTTC